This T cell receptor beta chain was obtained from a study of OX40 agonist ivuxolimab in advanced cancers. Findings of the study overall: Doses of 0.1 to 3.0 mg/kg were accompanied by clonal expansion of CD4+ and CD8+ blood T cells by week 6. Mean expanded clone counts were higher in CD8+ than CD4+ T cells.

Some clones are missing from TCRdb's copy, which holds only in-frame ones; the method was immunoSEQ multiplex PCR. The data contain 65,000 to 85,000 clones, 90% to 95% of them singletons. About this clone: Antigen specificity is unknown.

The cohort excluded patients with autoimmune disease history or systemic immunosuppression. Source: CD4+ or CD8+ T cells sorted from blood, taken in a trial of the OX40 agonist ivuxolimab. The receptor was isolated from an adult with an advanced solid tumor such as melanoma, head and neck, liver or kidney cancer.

The CDR3 nucleotides read TGCAGCGTTGACAGTACAGACGCCTACGAGCAGTACTTC. Translating gives CSVDSTDAYEQYF. This sequence joins TRBV29-1 and TRBJ2-7, with unresolved D. V gave up 3 bases and J gave up 2 bases, with 11 bases separating them. This CDR3 spans 13 amino acids. Looked up from germline, CDR1 is SQVTM and CDR2 is ANQGSEA.